The clone carrying this T cell receptor beta chain was picked up a small number of times. Its antigen remains unidentified. This record comes from a study of T cell repertoires in cytomegalovirus infection. About the study: Recently identified HLA-C-restricted CMV epitopes and well-studied HLA-B-restricted CMV epitopes were used by the study. Regarding the study as a whole: Ex vivo, HLA-C-restricted CMV-specific TCR beta clonotypes prevailed over the rest of the response.

TCRdb passed the reads through MiXCR, listing each CDR3 protein once. The table records around 540,000 distinct CDR3 sequences, 30% to 40% of them present only once. Germline values: CDR1 SGDLS, CDR2 YYNGEE. The length of the CDR3 is 14 residues. V lost 3 bases and J lost 2, with 12 bases in between. The sequence was obtained from a human donor in good health (CMV status not recorded). Some clones in this sample may be carry-over from other donors' samples. This chain connects TRBV9 to TRBJ2-7; D gene uncertain. The material was cultured PBMCs, obtained from culture after CMV antigen stimulation. The CDR3 spells CASSETLRAYEQYF. Here the CDR3 DNA reads TGTGCCAGCAGCGAAACTCTACGGGCCTACGAGCAGTACTTC.